Below, one T cell receptor beta chain is given with its context. Patients got ipilimumab 1 mg/kg beginning 14 to 28 days post-transplant. This sample is part of a study of ipilimumab plus nivolumab after autologous stem cell transplantation. Study in general: Typical patient got roughly 5 ipilimumab doses and fewer than 10 nivolumab doses (median). Myeloma cases were transplant-naive high-risk or relapsed within 3 years post first autologous transplant.

The trim removed 0 bases at V and 0 bases at J, leaving 1 base unmatched. This CDR3 contains 16 residues. CDR1 SGHRS and CDR2 YFSETQ come from the germline V gene. Only in-frame clones appear in the TCRdb table, and some are missing; sequencing was by immunoSEQ multiplex PCR. The table shows about 47,000 clones, with nearly 90% occurring only once. The V gene is TRBV5-1, the J gene TRBJ2-5; 11 bases line up with TRBD2. The sequencing used PBMCs, collected in a trial of ipilimumab plus nivolumab as post-transplant consolidation. This receptor was taken from a male donor with multiple myeloma. The CDR3, as DNA: TGCGCCAGCAGCTTGGGGACTAGCGGGTACCAAGAGACCCAGTACTTC. Protein sequence: CASSLGTSGYQETQYF. The variable domain in full, completed from reference TRBV5-1 and TRBJ2-5, reads KAGVTQTPRYLIKTRGQQVTLSCSPISGHRSVSWYQQTPGQGLQFLFEYFSETQRNKGNFPGRFSGRQFSNSRSEMNVSTLELGDSALYLCASSLGTSGYQETQYFGPGTRLLVL.